These 25 T cell receptor beta chains were all obtained from the same sample, sequenced in a study of blood T cells in healthy people across ages (dated by TCRdb to 2013 to 2016). Receptor libraries were prepared by 5' RACE. The sequencer was an Illumina HiSeq 2500. A second PCR of about 7 to 12 cycles was performed with a sample-barcoded 5' primer and a J-beta primer mix. TCRdb ran its own pipeline on the public reads, namely fastp trimming at Q25 and MiXCR clone calling, and kept in-frame beta chains. Entries are consolidated by CDR3 protein sequence, retaining the most common genes and DNA. The sample records 650,000 to 700,000 distinct CDR3 sequences, 32% of which are singletons. The ten largest make up just over 15% of the sample. The sample comprised blood. These TCRs come from a woman aged 80 or over in good health. Donor details come from another sample of the same person, matched by shared clones.

This clonotype was seen at least ten times. In DNA form, the CDR3 reads TGTGCCAGCAGCAAGAAACAGGGGGCAAACACAGATACGCAGTATTTT. Its translation: CASSKKQGANTDTQYF. J is TRBJ2-3 and V is TRBV13, with TRBD1 matching 9 bases. In germline, CDR1 is PRHDT, CDR2 FYEKMQ (reference sequence). The trim removed 5 bases at V and 2 bases at J, leaving 8 bases unmatched. This CDR3 is built from 16 residues.

Comments on this clonotype: This may stem from a read error, because a much larger clone lies one nucleotide away. V gene TRBV7-2 combines with J gene TRBJ1-5, with a weak D call TRBD1 (6 bases). This CDR3 comprises 15 residues. The germline gives CDR1 SGHTA, CDR2 FQGNSA. CDR3 in DNA: TGTGCCGGCAGCTTAGGTGCAGGGGCTCGACAGCCCCAGCATTTT. It specifies CAGSLGAGARQPQHF.

This clonotype was counted only a few times. This sequence joins TRBV5-1 and TRBJ2-2; weak D call: TRBD1 (5 bases). The CDR3 spans 15 residues. Per the germline V gene, CDR1 is SGHRS and CDR2 is YFSETQ. V was pared by 1 base and J by 6 bases, with 13 bases between. The CDR3 loop reads CASSLLSTGPGELFF. The DNA of the CDR3 is TGCGCCAGCAGCTTGTTAAGCACAGGACCCGGGGAGCTGTTTTTT.

Only one count was recorded for this clonotype. Since a much larger clone is just one base distant, this may be a read error. This sequence joins TRBV4-3 and TRBJ1-2; tentative D call: TRBD1 (6 bases). The germline CDR1 and CDR2 sequences are LGHNA and YSLEER. Trimming left V 1 base short and J 5 bases short, with 17 bases between. The CDR3 runs 16 residues. CDR3 DNA sequence: TGCGCCAGCAGCCAAGGTCCCGGGGGCACGGGGTATGGCTACACCTTC. Protein sequence: CASSQGPGGTGYGYTF.

This clonotype has a count of ten or more. J is TRBJ2-3 and V is TRBV7-9, with 7 bases aligning to TRBD1. Germline V gene lookup returns CDR1 SEHNR and CDR2 FQNEAQ (reference sequence). CDR3 length: 17 amino acids. The V gene end was trimmed by 4 bases and the J gene end by 2 bases; junction bases not matched to a gene: 12. The chain's CDR3 is CASSSSGTETLTDTQYF. CDR3 sequence (DNA): TGTGCCAGCAGCTCATCCGGGACAGAGACCCTCACAGATACGCAGTATTTT.

This clonotype came up many times. This chain connects TRBV5-1 to TRBJ2-2; 8 positions match TRBD1. Germline-derived CDR1 and CDR2 are SGHRS and YFSETQ. CDR3 length: 15 residues. The junction had 3 bases not matched to a gene; V was cut back by 2 bases and J by 3 bases. The CDR3 region is CASSFSGQDTGELFF. The CDR3 nucleotides are TGCGCCAGCAGCTTCTCGGGACAGGACACCGGGGAGCTGTTTTTT. The full variable domain, in which reference TRBV5-1 and TRBJ2-2 provide the parts outside the CDR3, is KAGVTQTPRYLIKTRGQQVTLSCSPISGHRSVSWYQQTPGQGLQFLFEYFSETQRNKGNFPGRFSGRQFSNSRSEMNVSTLELGDSALYLCASSFSGQDTGELFFGEGSRLTVL.

The chain combines TRBV7-2 with TRBJ1-3; TRBD1 matches at 9 bases. The J segment lost 0 bases and the V segment lost 6 bases, leaving 6 bases of the junction unmatched. Per germline, CDR1 SGHTA and CDR2 FQGNSA. This CDR3 spans 16 amino acids. CDR3 coding DNA: TGTGCCAGCAGTAAGGACAGGGGAAGCTCTGGAAACACCATATATTTT. Its translation is CASSKDRGSSGNTIYF.

This clonotype occurred a few times. The J gene is TRBJ2-7, the V gene TRBV5-1, with 7 bases identical to TRBD2. Trimming at V came to 0 bases and at J to 4 bases, leaving 4 bases not matched to a gene. This CDR3 has 14 residues. Per germline, CDR1 SGHRS and CDR2 YFSETQ. The CDR3 DNA reads TGCGCCAGCAGCTTGGGGGAGGGGATATACGAGCAGTACTTC. As protein: CASSLGEGIYEQYF.

A few counts support this clonotype. The chain joins TRBV7-2 to TRBJ2-5, with 7 bases lining up with TRBD2. Unmatched junction bases numbered 9, after V lost 1 base and J lost 7 bases. The germline V gene has CDR1 SGHTA and CDR2 FQGNSA. CDR3 length: 15 residues. CDR3 protein: CASSLGSSSGGTQYF. The CDR3 DNA is TGTGCCAGCAGCTTAGGTTCCTCTAGCGGAGGGACCCAGTACTTC.

Remarks on this clonotype: One base away lies a much larger clone, so this may be a sequencing read error. CDR3 sequence: CASSFRGGAGTDTQYF. CDR3 DNA: TGTGCCAGCAGTTTCAGAGGGGGGGCTGGCACAGATACGCAGTATTTT. V is TRBV6-2 or TRBV6-3 and J is TRBJ2-3, with D maybe TRBD2 (7 bases). Trimming took 4 bases from V and 1 from J, leaving 15 bases between them. CDR1 is MNHEY, CDR2 SVGEGT, per germline. There are 16 residues in the CDR3.

About this clonotype itself: Since a much larger clone is just one base distant, this may be a read error. Here the CDR3 omits its conserved ending phenylalanine or tryptophan, so a read error is the likely source. The chain recombines TRBV10-3 with TRBJ1-5; the D gene is possibly TRBD1 (6 bases). V lost 2 bases to trimming and J lost 3 bases, with 14 bases between them. This CDR3 comprises 16 residues. Germline CDR1 reads ENHRY; CDR2 reads SYGVKD. CDR3 DNA sequence: TGTGCCATCAGTGAGGCGGGGGGCGCGAACAATCAGCCCCAGCATTTG. This gives the protein CAISEAGGANNQPQHL.

V gene TRBV6-1 combines with J gene TRBJ1-5; D remains ambiguous. In germline, CDR1 is MNHNS, CDR2 SASEGT. Trimming took 2 bases from V and 0 from J, leaving 8 bases between them. The CDR3 has 15 residues. The CDR3 coding sequence is TGTGCCAGCAGTGAACTCGGGAATAGCAATCAGCCCCAGCATTTT. It specifies CASSELGNSNQPQHF.

In DNA form, the CDR3 reads TGCGCCAGCAGCGGCAGCGTTCTAGCGGGGGGAGGCCCCACAGATACGCAGTATTTT. This encodes CASSGSVLAGGGPTDTQYF. V gene TRBV5-1 combines with J gene TRBJ2-3, with TRBD2 matching 11 bases. The trim removed 4 bases at V and 2 bases at J, leaving 15 bases unmatched. CDR3 length: 19 amino acids. Germline V gives CDR1 SGHRS, CDR2 YFSETQ.

This clonotype was detected a few times. This chain links TRBV7-9 with TRBJ1-1, with a weak D call TRBD1 (5 bases). The CDR3 is 14 residues long. V lost 5 bases and J lost 0, with 10 bases in between. Germline values: CDR1 SEHNR, CDR2 FQNEAQ (reference sequence). CDR3 sequence reads: CASSVGRLNTEAFF. The CDR3 DNA reads TGTGCCAGCAGCGTGGGACGGCTGAACACTGAAGCTTTCTTT.

The chain is built from TRBV20-1 and TRBJ1-2; unclear D gene. CDR3 length equals 13 residues. The germline V and J ends were trimmed by 2 bases and 6 bases, with 13 bases remaining between them. Germline V gives CDR1 DFQATT, CDR2 SNEGSKA (reference sequence). The CDR3 spells CSARSAVFNGYTF. The CDR3 DNA is TGCAGTGCTAGATCCGCCGTCTTCAATGGCTACACCTTC.

The V call is TRBV5-1, the J call TRBJ2-7; 14 nucleotides agree with TRBD2. This CDR3 is built from 15 residues. The V gene's germline CDR1 is SGHRS and CDR2 YFSETQ. Losses at the gene ends were 2 bases for V and 6 bases for J; bases not matched to a gene: 4. CDR3 coding DNA: TGCGCCAGCAGCTTCGGGACTAGCGGGAGTTGCGAGCAGTACTTC. Its protein product is CASSFGTSGSCEQYF.

Note on this clonotype: A much larger clone differs by one base, so this may be a read error. The chain joins TRBV20-1 to TRBJ1-1; maybe TRBD1 (6 bases). CDR1 is DFQATT and CDR2 is SNEGSKA in the germline V gene (reference sequence). V lost 1 base and J 12 bases, leaving 18 bases between the germline ends. The CDR3 length is 13 residues. The CDR3 loop is CSARGGTPRETFF. CDR3 bases: TGCAGTGCTAGAGGGGGGACACCCCGGGAAACTTTCTTT.

This clonotype was observed a handful of times. The chain joins TRBV20-1 to TRBJ1-2, with 8 positions matching TRBD1. CDR3 length: 13 residues. Germline V gene data show CDR1 as DFQATT and CDR2 as SNEGSKA (reference sequence). V gave up 3 bases and J gave up 2 bases; unmatched junction bases: 2. The CDR3 nucleotides are TGCAGTGCTAGTGCAGGGGGCAACTATGGCTACACCTTC. This encodes CSASAGGNYGYTF.

This clonotype was counted a single time. This may arise from a read error, as a much more abundant clone is one base away. The chain employs TRBV11-1 and TRBJ2-1; possibly TRBD2 for D (5 bases). Germline V lookup: CDR1 SGHAT, CDR2 FQDESV (reference sequence). V dropped 5 bases and J dropped 10 bases, with 21 bases sitting between them. This CDR3 comprises 15 residues. The CDR3 DNA sequence: TGTGCCAGCAGCCCTTTTCGGGGTAGCTCCTACGAGCAGTTCTTC. The encoded protein is CASSPFRGSSYEQFF.

The V and J genes are TRBV20-1 and TRBJ1-2; TRBD1 matches 7 bases. The CDR3 has 15 residues. Trimming took 1 base from V and 1 from J; bases not matched to a gene: 6. CDR1 is DFQATT, CDR2 SNEGSKA, per germline (reference sequence). CDR3 DNA sequence: TGCAGTGCTAGAGCCCAGGGGGACAGTAACTATGGCTACACCTTC. Amino acids: CSARAQGDSNYGYTF.

V is TRBV28 and J is TRBJ2-1, with 12 positions matching TRBD2. V trimming: 7 bases; J trimming: 9 bases; junction bases outside the gene matches: 22. The germline CDR1 and CDR2 sequences are MDHEN and SYDVKM. The CDR3 has 19 amino acids. CDR3 nucleotide sequence: TGTGCCAGCATCCCGAACAGGGGGCAGCGACTAGCGGGGGCTAGTGAGCAGTTCTTC. It yields the protein CASIPNRGQRLAGASEQFF.

This clonotype was detected ten times or more. The genes are TRBV7-9 and TRBJ1-6; D remains unclear. This CDR3 is 14 amino acids long. Germline V lookup: CDR1 SEHNR, CDR2 FQNEAQ (reference sequence). With 10 bases removed from V and 0 bases from J, the gap between germline ends came to 10 bases. The CDR3 DNA is TGTGCCACCAAAACAAGCTCCTATAATTCACCCCTCCACTTT. Protein: CATKTSSYNSPLHF.

This clonotype was detected ten times or more. The chain uses TRBV28 and TRBJ2-7; tentative D call: TRBD1 (6 bases). The CDR3 runs to 14 residues. V dropped 6 bases and J dropped 3 bases, with 15 bases sitting between them. Germline V gene lookup returns CDR1 MDHEN and CDR2 SYDVKM. The CDR3 region is CASSPRQENYEQYF. CDR3 in DNA: TGTGCCAGCAGCCCCAGACAGGAGAACTACGAGCAGTACTTC.

This clonotype has at least ten counts. The gene calls are TRBV9 and TRBJ2-1, with D possibly TRBD1 on 6 matching bases. From germline, CDR1 is SGDLS and CDR2 YYNGEE. The ends were cut back, 4 bases at V and 9 bases at J, with 14 bases in the middle. This CDR3 has 13 amino acids. The CDR3 spells CASSPRTDIEQFF. For the CDR3, the DNA is TGTGCCAGCAGCCCCCGGACAGATATTGAGCAGTTCTTC.

The table lists this clonotype with a few counts. This chain uses TRBV7-8 with TRBJ2-7; 7 bases align to TRBD1. The J segment lost 3 bases and the V segment lost 5 bases, leaving 13 bases of the junction unmatched. Germline V gene data show CDR1 as SGHVS and CDR2 as FQNEAQ. The CDR3 is made up of 16 amino acids. CDR3 nucleotides: TGTGCCAGCAGCCCTCGACAGGGAAGTGGGGGCTACGAGCAGTACTTC. This encodes CASSPRQGSGGYEQYF. The full variable domain, completed using reference TRBV7-8 and TRBJ2-7, is GAGVSQSPRYKVAKRGQDVALRCDPISGHVSLFWYQQALGQGPEFLTYFQNEAQLDKSGLPSDRFFAERPEGSVSTLKIQRTQQEDSAVYLCASSPRQGSGGYEQYFGPGTRLTVT.